This record covers a single T cell receptor (beta chain). The Seattle site enrolled patients during active infection and followed them longitudinally. The sample belongs to a study of blood T cell repertoires in COVID-19. Looking at the study overall: Samples taken during acute and convalescent COVID-19 were collected in the United States, Italy and Spain. T cells, B-cell-depleted T cells, or PBMCs provided the cDNA or gDNA that served as material.

The CDR3 loop spans 19 amino acids. V was clipped by 6 bases and J by 0 bases; unmatched bases: 15. Clones were sequenced by immunoSEQ multiplex PCR, and TCRdb holds only the in-frame ones, with some missing. The repertoire holds 150,000 to 200,000 clones, around nine tenths seen once, with roughly an eighth in the top ten. Sequences were obtained from peripheral blood. This clonotype was sampled from a woman in her 70s with COVID-19, enrolled during active disease. The chain couples TRBV23-1 to TRBJ1-1, with 11 positions matching TRBD1. TRBV23-1 carries the ORF label, with uncertain function. The CDR3 DNA follows: TGCGCCAGCAGCGAACCCGGGACAGGGGGGAAACTTTTGAACACTGAAGCTTTCTTT. It encodes CASSEPGTGGKLLNTEAFF.